This T cell receptor beta chain stems from a study of cytotoxic CD8 clonotypes in ibrutinib-treated CLL. Across the whole study: Partial response occurred in approximately 25 patients and complete response in 2; at median approximately 71 months, roughly 14 remained remitted and approximately 12 progressed. Productive templates per sample averaged roughly 270,000; productive rearrangements, some 99,000.

Comments on this clone: The antigen remains undetermined.

Trimming took off 4 bases at V and 2 bases at J, with 9 bases between the two ends. The CDR3 is 13 residues long. Looked up from germline, CDR1 is SGHRS and CDR2 is YFSETQ. General observations from the study: Public clonotypes occurred uncommonly; on treatment, they contracted or remained stable.

TCRdb's table, derived via immunoSEQ multiplex PCR, lists solely in-frame clones and lacks some. In the table there are some 63,000 clones, over 75% of which are singletons. Sequenced material: PBMCs, taken after 12 months of ibrutinib treatment. The TCR was taken from a human donor with chronic lymphocytic leukemia. This chain links TRBV5-1 with TRBJ2-5; D gene unclear. The CDR3 here is CASSKDPQETQYF. CDR3 nucleotides: TGCGCCAGCAGCAAGGACCCACAAGAGACCCAGTACTTC.